The 26 T cell receptor beta chains presented below share a single source sample, sequenced in a study of blood T cell repertoires in COVID-19. The repertoire was sequenced with immunoSEQ multiplex PCR; TCRdb's copy has only in-frame clones and lacks some. The table shows more than 200,000 clones, with under 90% occurring only once. The sequenced sample consisted of peripheral blood. All receptors come from a woman in her thirties or forties with active or convalescent COVID-19.

This clone was seen only a few times. The chain combines TRBV2 with TRBJ1-1; D is undetermined. The germline gives CDR1 SNHLY, CDR2 FYNNEI. The CDR3 consists of 13 residues. V lost 7 bases, J lost 2 bases, and 11 bases lay in between. The CDR3, as DNA: TGTGCCAGCATTGGGCAGCTAAACACTGAAGCTTTCTTT. Protein product: CASIGQLNTEAFF.

The gene calls are TRBV19 and TRBJ2-1; 10 bases map to TRBD2. Trimming at V came to 4 bases and at J to 2 bases, leaving 8 bases not matched to a gene. The germline CDR1 and CDR2 sequences are LNHDA and SQIVND (reference sequence). The CDR3 is 17 amino acids. The DNA for the CDR3 is TGTGCCAGTAGTACCCTAGCGGGAGTCAGGCCCTACAATGAGCAGTTCTTC. It specifies CASSTLAGVRPYNEQFF.

This rearrangement joins TRBV7-9 to TRBJ1-4, with TRBD1 identical over 8 bases. Germline-derived CDR1 and CDR2 are SEHNR and FQNEAQ (reference sequence). This CDR3 is built from 14 residues. V was pared by 2 bases and J by 8 bases, with 4 bases of the junction left unmatched. DNA for the CDR3: TGTGCCAGCAGCTTACAGGGGGCGGGCGAAAAACTGTTTTTT. Protein: CASSLQGAGEKLFF.

V usage is TRBV5-1 and J usage is TRBJ1-1, with TRBD1 identical over 7 bases. The CDR3 has 22 amino acids. Germline trimming cut 4 bases from V and 0 bases from J; bases unmatched to any gene: 27. Germline assignment: CDR1 SGHRS and CDR2 YFSETQ. CDR3 loop: CASSRFWTGSTPDQIMNTEAFF. The CDR3 DNA reads as TGCGCCAGCAGCCGATTCTGGACAGGTTCGACCCCGGATCAGATTATGAACACTGAAGCTTTCTTT. Full variable domain (missing parts from reference TRBV5-1 and TRBJ1-1): KAGVTQTPRYLIKTRGQQVTLSCSPISGHRSVSWYQQTPGQGLQFLFEYFSETQRNKGNFPGRFSGRQFSNSRSEMNVSTLELGDSALYLCASSRFWTGSTPDQIMNTEAFFGQGTRLTVV.

The chain links TRBV13 to TRBJ1-4; 7 bases are a match to TRBD1. Germline CDR1 reads PRHDT; CDR2 reads FYEKMQ (reference sequence). V was pared by 2 bases and J by 11 bases, with 8 bases of the junction left unmatched. The CDR3 has 14 amino acids. CDR3 DNA: TGTGCCAGCAGCTTATACGACAGGGCGAATAAACTGTTTTTT. Protein sequence: CASSLYDRANKLFF.

This sequence joins TRBV19 and TRBJ2-1, with 9 bases aligning to TRBD2. The CDR3 totals 15 residues. Germline V gene sequence: CDR1 LNHDA, CDR2 SQIVND (reference sequence). The ends lost 5 bases at V and 6 bases at J; junction bases unmatched: 8. The CDR3 nucleotides are TGTGCCAGTAGTTTCGGACTAGCGAGGTTCAATGAGCAGTTCTTC. This codes for CASSFGLARFNEQFF.

This clone was counted only a few times. CDR3 in amino acids: CASSNRIVVNTEAFF. In DNA, the CDR3 is TGTGCCAGCAGCAACCGTATAGTAGTGAACACTGAAGCTTTCTTT. The chain uses TRBV7-8 and TRBJ1-1; D unresolved. V was pared by 5 bases and J by 0 bases, with 13 bases between. This CDR3 region has 15 residues. Germline V gene sequence: CDR1 SGHVS, CDR2 FQNEAQ. Combining the CDR3 with reference TRBV7-8 and TRBJ1-1 gives the whole variable domain GAGVSQSPRYKVAKRGQDVALRCDPISGHVSLFWYQQALGQGPEFLTYFQNEAQLDKSGLPSDRFFAERPEGSVSTLKIQRTQQEDSAVYLCASSNRIVVNTEAFFGQGTRLTVV.

The rearrangement joins TRBV7-8 to TRBJ1-3; D not certain. CDR1 is SGHVS and CDR2 is FQNEAQ in the germline V gene. The CDR3 extends over 16 amino acids. V was trimmed by 1 base and J by 0 bases, leaving 10 bases between them. The DNA for the CDR3 is TGTGCCAGCAGCTTAGGCGTCTCGAGCTCTGGAAACACCATATATTTT. Its translation: CASSLGVSSSGNTIYF.

The chain is built from TRBV30 and TRBJ1-1, with D perhaps matching TRBD1 (5 bases). This CDR3 comprises 12 residues. Trimming took 2 bases from V and 6 from J, leaving 10 bases between them. The V gene's germline CDR1 is GTSNPN and CDR2 SVGIG (reference sequence). The chain's CDR3 is CAWSWGGAEAFF. CDR3 bases: TGTGCCTGGAGTTGGGGGGGGGCTGAAGCTTTCTTT.

This clone has only one observation. The rearrangement joins TRBV12-3 or TRBV12-4 to TRBJ1-1, with unresolved D. The V end lost 6 bases, the J end lost 11 bases, and 13 bases lay between the germline ends. CDR3 length equals 11 residues. CDR3 sequence: CASSLVDRAFF. The CDR3 region has the DNA TGTGCCAGCAGCCTCGTAGATCGGGCTTTCTTT.

J is TRBJ1-5 and V is TRBV24-1; D gene uncertain. Germline V gene sequence: CDR1 KGHDR, CDR2 SFDVKD. The CDR3 loop spans 14 amino acids. Trimming took 5 bases from V and 3 from J, leaving 10 bases between them. CDR3 nucleotides: TGTGCCACCAGTGCGAGGGTCAACAATCAGCCCCAGCATTTT. Its translation: CATSARVNNQPQHF.

The CDR3 nucleotides read TGTGCCAGCAGTCGAGGGACAGTCTCCTACGAGCAGTACTTC. Its protein is CASSRGTVSYEQYF. V gene TRBV27 combines with J gene TRBJ2-7; 7 bases fit TRBD1. The CDR3 consists of 14 residues. V trimming: 5 bases; J trimming: 0 bases; junction bases outside the gene matches: 4. Germline V gene data show CDR1 as MNHEY and CDR2 as SMNVEV (reference sequence).

J is TRBJ1-4 and V is TRBV10-3; D is uncertain. Trimming took 3 bases from V and 0 from J, leaving 5 bases between them. Germline V lookup: CDR1 ENHRY, CDR2 SYGVKD. This CDR3 comprises 14 residues. Written as DNA, the CDR3 is TGTGCCATCAGTGACGGTACAACTAATGAAAAACTGTTTTTT. Translating it yields CAISDGTTNEKLFF.

The chain has TRBV3-1 (or the pseudogene TRBV3-2) and TRBJ1-4; 9 bases agree with TRBD1. Germline assignment: CDR1 LGHDT and CDR2 YNNKEL (reference sequence). This CDR3 spans 16 amino acids. V trimming: 5 bases; J trimming: 5 bases; junction bases outside the gene matches: 9. The CDR3 nucleotides are TGTGCCAGCAGCGAAAAACTAGGGACAGGGAATGAAAAACTGTTTTTT. Translation: CASSEKLGTGNEKLFF.

V gene TRBV6-6 combines with J gene TRBJ1-1; 9 bases align to TRBD1. The CDR3 loop spans 16 amino acids. Looked up from germline, CDR1 is MNHNY and CDR2 is SVGAGI (reference sequence). The V segment lost 2 bases and the J segment 0 bases; nucleotides outside the gene matches: 4. The CDR3 region has the DNA TGTGCCAGCAGTTACCCCCGACAGGGGGTGAACACTGAAGCTTTCTTT. This encodes CASSYPRQGVNTEAFF.

The V call is TRBV7-9, the J call TRBJ1-2; 7 bases are shared with TRBD1. Unmatched junction bases numbered 3, after V lost 5 bases and J lost 0 bases. From germline, CDR1 is SEHNR and CDR2 FQNEAQ (reference sequence). The CDR3 has 14 residues. For the CDR3, the DNA is TGTGCCAGCAGCACCGGGACAGCTAACTATGGCTACACCTTC. Translation: CASSTGTANYGYTF.

The V and J genes are TRBV14 and TRBJ2-2; D is undetermined. The germline V and J ends were trimmed by 3 bases and 6 bases, with 5 bases remaining between them. Germline lookup yields CDR1 SGHDN and CDR2 FVKESK. CDR3 length equals 12 residues. In nucleotides, the CDR3 is TGTGCCAGCAGCCAGTTCTCCGGGGAGCTGTTTTTT. This codes for CASSQFSGELFF.

The chain links TRBV4-1 to TRBJ2-7; TRBD1 is a possible D gene (5 bases). V lost 4 bases and J 0 bases, leaving 22 bases between the germline ends. The CDR3 is made up of 18 amino acids. Germline V gene data show CDR1 as MGHRA and CDR2 as YSYEKL. The CDR3: CASSRWEQAPNTSYEQYF. In DNA, the CDR3 is TGCGCCAGCAGCCGATGGGAACAGGCGCCTAACACCTCCTACGAGCAGTACTTC.

About this clone: Sequence at one end of the junction differs from germline and may be a read error. The chain couples TRBV5-4 to TRBJ1-1, with TRBD1 as a possible D gene (5 bases). Looked up from germline, CDR1 is SGHNT and CDR2 is YYREEE (reference sequence). CDR3 length: 13 residues. The CDR3 DNA sequence: TGTGCCAGCAGCCTACAGGTGAACAATGAAGCTTTCTTT. This codes for CASSLQVNNEAFF.

This chain links TRBV4-2 with TRBJ1-3; a possible D gene is TRBD1 (6 bases). V gave up 4 bases and J gave up 4 bases, with 17 bases separating them. From germline, CDR1 is LGHNA and CDR2 YNFKEQ. The CDR3 extends over 16 amino acids. This CDR3 reads CASSRSKGVAGNTIYF. The CDR3 DNA is TGTGCCAGCAGCCGCTCTAAGGGGGTAGCCGGAAACACCATATATTTT.

Concerning this clone itself: Other DNA sequences of this sample code for an identical CDR3. This chain links TRBV9 with TRBJ1-5; perhaps TRBD1 as D (6 bases). Trimming removed 0 bases at V and 6 bases at J, with 10 bases between. The CDR3 sequence is 14 residues long. CDR1 and CDR2 (germline): SGDLS, YYNGEE. The CDR3 loop reads CASSVGQGSQPQHF. CDR3 nucleotide sequence: TGTGCCAGCAGCGTAGGGCAGGGGAGTCAGCCCCAGCATTTT.

The rearrangement uses TRBV9 and TRBJ2-7; a possible D gene is TRBD1 (6 bases). Germline CDR1 SGDLS, CDR2 YYNGEE. The CDR3 is made up of 15 amino acids. Trimming shortened V by 1 base and J by 6 bases, and 17 bases separated the two germline ends. The DNA for the CDR3 is TGTGCCAGCAGCGTAAAGGGGGAATGGGGGAGCGAGCAGTACTTC. Translated, it gives CASSVKGEWGSEQYF.

The chain employs TRBV11-3 and TRBJ2-5; 9 nucleotides match TRBD1. Germline V gives CDR1 SGHNT, CDR2 YENEEA. The junction had 8 bases not matched to a gene; V was cut back by 2 bases and J by 4 bases. The CDR3 is made up of 16 amino acids. The CDR3 loop reads CASSLRVTGGRETQYF. The CDR3, as DNA: TGTGCCAGCAGCTTAAGGGTGACAGGGGGGAGAGAGACCCAGTACTTC.

The V and J genes are TRBV30 and TRBJ1-4; the D gene is possibly TRBD1 (5 bases). The CDR3 totals 17 residues. Germline V lookup: CDR1 GTSNPN, CDR2 SVGIG (reference sequence). Trimming cost V 3 bases and J 6 bases, with 23 bases left between them. The CDR3 here is CAWRAAVGQGLDEKLFF. The CDR3 nucleotides read TGTGCCTGGAGGGCGGCCGTCGGGCAGGGTTTGGATGAAAAACTGTTTTTT.

This clone was detected only once. This chain uses TRBV3-1 (or the pseudogene TRBV3-2) with TRBJ1-4; 9 nucleotides agree with TRBD1. The germline CDR1 and CDR2 sequences are LGHDT and YNNKEL (reference sequence). This CDR3 has 15 residues. The V and J ends lost 5 bases and 4 bases, in that order; junction bases with no gene match: 5. The CDR3 loop is CASSYTGGGNEKLFF. The CDR3 DNA follows: TGTGCCAGCAGCTATACAGGGGGCGGTAATGAAAAACTGTTTTTT.

V and J are TRBV18 and TRBJ2-7, with a possible D match to TRBD1 (5 bases). This CDR3 has 14 residues. Looked up from germline, CDR1 is KGHSH and CDR2 is LQKENI. Trimming took off 3 bases at V and 2 bases at J, with 11 bases between the two ends. Written as DNA, the CDR3 is TGTGCCAGCTCACCCCCGACAGCGACCTACGAGCAGTACTTC. Translation gives CASSPPTATYEQYF.